The 25 T cell receptor beta chains in this list originate from one sample, sequenced in a study of T cell clones after liver transplantation. Clones were sequenced by immunoSEQ multiplex PCR, and TCRdb holds only the in-frame ones, with some missing. The sample lists tens of thousands of clones; roughly 92% were seen once. Sequencing used CD8+ T cells from blood, obtained about 25 months after liver transplant. All receptors derive from a human patient who received a liver transplant. Some T cells may have originated in the graft donor.

This chain joins TRBV9 and TRBJ2-3, with D maybe TRBD1 (7 bases). CDR1 is SGDLS and CDR2 is YYNGEE in the germline V gene. Between the trimmed V and J ends, which lost 4 bases and 4 bases, there was a span of 16 bases. The CDR3 consists of 15 residues. CDR3 region: CASSPEGRGADTQYF. CDR3 DNA sequence: TGTGCCAGCAGCCCAGAGGGCAGGGGGGCAGATACGCAGTATTTT.

The chain carries TRBV4-2 and TRBJ2-7; 7 nucleotides match TRBD2. Trimming took 1 base from V and 7 from J; bases not matched to a gene: 16. This CDR3 has 17 amino acids. Germline V gene data show CDR1 as LGHNA and CDR2 as YNFKEQ. The CDR3 nucleotides read TGTGCCAGCAGCCAAGCAGAATGGAAGCGGGGCTTGAGGGAGCAGTACTTC. Amino acid sequence: CASSQAEWKRGLREQYF.

This clone was counted once. The genes are TRBV27 and TRBJ2-7; D might be TRBD2 (6 bases). The V end lost 8 bases, the J end lost 2 bases, and 16 bases lay between the germline ends. The CDR3 has 14 amino acids. CDR1 and CDR2 from the germline V gene are MNHEY and SMNVEV (reference sequence). CDR3 residues: CASWFGRVPYEQYF. DNA of the CDR3: TGTGCCAGCTGGTTCGGGAGAGTCCCCTACGAGCAGTACTTC.

The chain employs TRBV7-3 and TRBJ1-5, with 7 bases lining up with TRBD1. CDR3 length equals 16 residues. The germline V gene has CDR1 SGHTA and CDR2 FQGTGA. J lost 5 bases, V lost 4 bases, and 11 bases had no gene match. As DNA, the CDR3 is TGTGCCAGCAGCTCGGACGGACAGGCTTGCTATCAGCCCCAGCATTTT. It codes for CASSSDGQACYQPQHF.

The rearrangement joins TRBV7-9 to TRBJ1-1, with TRBD1 as a possible D gene (5 bases). The CDR3 has 19 amino acids. V was trimmed by 4 bases and J by 1 base, leaving 25 bases between them. CDR1 is SEHNR, CDR2 FQNEAQ, per germline (reference sequence). The CDR3 spells CASSYTLGLGRVKNTEAFF. CDR3 in DNA: TGTGCCAGCAGCTACACACTGGGACTCGGAAGAGTTAAGAACACTGAAGCTTTCTTT.

The gene calls are TRBV4-1 and TRBJ2-1, with D hard to call. Germline CDR1 reads MGHRA; CDR2 reads YSYEKL. Trimming stripped 1 base from V and 6 bases from J, with 10 bases between. CDR3 size: 14 residues. Here the CDR3 DNA reads TGCGCCAGCAGCCAAGTAAGGAACGTCAATGAGCAGTTCTTC. The encoded protein is CASSQVRNVNEQFF.

The chain is built from TRBV18 and TRBJ2-7; no definite D call. Trimming pared 4 bases from V and 3 bases from J, leaving 13 bases between. There are 14 residues in the CDR3. Germline CDR1 and CDR2: KGHSH and LQKENI. CDR3 sequence (DNA): TGTGCCAGCTCACGTACGGGCGGTGGCTACGAGCAGTACTTC. This codes for CASSRTGGGYEQYF.

The chain couples TRBV7-8 to TRBJ2-1, with D perhaps matching TRBD2 (6 bases). The germline V and J ends were trimmed by 1 base and 0 bases, with 13 bases remaining between them. This CDR3 is built from 17 residues. Germline CDR1 SGHVS, CDR2 FQNEAQ. CDR3 coding DNA: TGTGCCAGCAGCTTAGGGGCTAGCGCAGCCTCCTACAATGAGCAGTTCTTC. As protein: CASSLGASAASYNEQFF.

V usage is TRBV5-1 and J usage is TRBJ2-1; D may be TRBD1 (6 bases). The CDR3 extends over 12 amino acids. V was pared by 4 bases and J by 10 bases, with 12 bases between. The V gene's germline CDR1 is SGHRS and CDR2 YFSETQ. CDR3 DNA sequence: TGCGCCAGCAGCCCAGGACAGTTAGAGCAGTTCTTC. The encoded protein is CASSPGQLEQFF.

The V and J genes are TRBV6-1 and TRBJ1-2, with D uncertain. The CDR3 covers 14 residues. The V gene lost 5 bases and the J gene lost 2 bases, with 12 bases spanning the gap. In germline, CDR1 is MNHNS, CDR2 SASEGT. In DNA form, the CDR3 reads TGTGCCAGCAGTCGGAGGGTAGAAAACTATGGCTACACCTTC. Residues: CASSRRVENYGYTF.

CDR3 region: CASSYVSGSPYEQYF. CDR3 bases: TGTGCCAGCAGTTACGTTAGCGGGAGCCCCTACGAGCAGTACTTC. J is TRBJ2-7 and V is TRBV6-5, with 9 bases that match TRBD2. V lost 2 bases and J lost 2; bases outside the gene matches: 4. CDR1 and CDR2 (germline): MNHEY, SVGAGI. This CDR3 region has 15 residues.

Only one count was recorded for this clone. This chain joins TRBV7-9 and TRBJ2-1, with 10 bases aligning to TRBD2. In germline, CDR1 is SEHNR, CDR2 FQNEAQ (reference sequence). V was pared by 5 bases and J by 10 bases, with 11 bases of the junction left unmatched. The CDR3 loop spans 15 amino acids. The CDR3 spells CASSGLAAFRGEQFF. CDR3 sequence (DNA): TGTGCCAGCAGCGGACTAGCGGCCTTTCGGGGCGAGCAGTTCTTC. Complete variable domain (other parts from reference TRBV7-9 and TRBJ2-1): DTGVSQNPRHKITKRGQNVTFRCDPISEHNRLYWYRQTLGQGPEFLTYFQNEAQLEKSRLLSDRFSAERPKGSFSTLEIQRTEQGDSAMYLCASSGLAAFRGEQFFGPGTRLTVL.

This clone has just one count. This rearrangement joins TRBV7-9 to TRBJ2-3; the D is unclear. Germline loops: CDR1 SEHNR, CDR2 FQNEAQ (reference sequence). The CDR3 loop spans 11 amino acids. V was shortened by 3 bases and J by 5 bases, with 3 bases between the two germline ends. The CDR3 nucleotides are TGTGCCAGCAGCTTTCGAGATACGCAGTATTTT. Residues: CASSFRDTQYF.

V and J are TRBV5-1 and TRBJ1-2, with TRBD1 matching 7 bases. Per germline, CDR1 SGHRS and CDR2 YFSETQ. V was pared by 5 bases and J by 3 bases, with 1 base of the junction left unmatched. CDR3 length: 12 residues. The CDR3 region has the DNA TGCGCCAGCAGTACAGGGGACTATGGCTACACCTTC. The encoded protein is CASSTGDYGYTF.

V gene TRBV7-9 combines with J gene TRBJ1-2, with TRBD1 matching over 11 bases. There are 14 residues in the CDR3. V was clipped by 5 bases and J by 3 bases; unmatched bases: 2. The germline V gene encodes CDR1 SEHNR and CDR2 FQNEAQ (reference sequence). The CDR3 coding sequence is TGTGCCAGCAGCGGACAGGGGGCCTACTATGGCTACACCTTC. Its translation is CASSGQGAYYGYTF.

Notes on this clone: A much larger clone is a single base away; this may be a read error. The same CDR3 is also encoded by other DNA sequences in this sample. This chain uses TRBV5-4 with TRBJ2-7, with D possibly matching TRBD2 (5 bases). Germline loops: CDR1 SGHNT, CDR2 YYREEE (reference sequence). The length of the CDR3 is 12 residues. The CDR3 sequence: CASSSQYGEQYF. The CDR3 DNA is TGTGCCAGCAGCTCTCAGTATGGGGAGCAGTACTTT.

This chain connects TRBV7-2 to TRBJ1-2; D remains unclear. In germline, CDR1 is SGHTA, CDR2 FQGNSA. CDR3 length equals 15 residues. V lost 4 bases and J lost 4, with 16 bases in between. The CDR3 nucleotides read TGTGCCAGCAGCTCCCTGACCCCCACGGGCTATGGCTACACCTTC. Protein: CASSSLTPTGYGYTF.

This chain connects TRBV6-5 to TRBJ1-4; D gene unclear. The CDR3 runs to 14 residues. In germline, CDR1 is MNHEY, CDR2 SVGAGI. Trimming stripped 6 bases from V and 3 bases from J, with 11 bases between. Written as DNA, the CDR3 is TGTGCCAGCAGAGCTGTAGCGGCTAATGAAAAACTGTTTTTT. Translated, it gives CASRAVAANEKLFF.

The chain links TRBV6-5 to TRBJ2-5, with D tentatively TRBD2 (5 bases). V was pared by 6 bases and J by 5 bases, with 19 bases between. There are 15 residues in the CDR3. Germline CDR1 is MNHEY and CDR2 is SVGAGI. The CDR3 sequence: CASSIGDTRRETQYF. The DNA for the CDR3 is TGTGCCAGCAGCATTGGGGATACTAGGAGGGAGACCCAGTACTTC.

This clone was counted between two and nine times. The chain uses TRBV7-9 and TRBJ1-2; 7 bases line up with TRBD1. This CDR3 is built from 14 residues. J was trimmed by 0 bases and V by 5 bases; bases with no gene match: 3. Germline V gives CDR1 SEHNR, CDR2 FQNEAQ (reference sequence). The CDR3 loop reads CASSGQDPNYGYTF. The CDR3 DNA reads TGTGCCAGCAGCGGACAGGATCCTAACTATGGCTACACCTTC.

The chain recombines TRBV28 with TRBJ2-7; D uncertain. CDR1 is MDHEN, CDR2 SYDVKM, per germline. CDR3 size: 16 residues. V was cut by 1 base and J by 5 bases, with 18 bases left in between. The CDR3 spells CASSLYADSRVHEQYF. The CDR3 bases are TGTGCCAGCAGTTTATATGCAGATTCTCGTGTCCACGAGCAGTACTTC.

The gene calls are TRBV28 and TRBJ1-1, with TRBD1 matching 9 bases. The germline CDR1 and CDR2 sequences are MDHEN and SYDVKM. The CDR3 is 14 residues long. V shed 5 bases, J shed 3 bases, and the junction held 4 bases outside the gene matches. The CDR3 DNA reads as TGTGCCAGCAGTACGGGACAGGGATACACTGAAGCTTTCTTT. Translating it yields CASSTGQGYTEAFF.

The chain is built from TRBV10-1 and TRBJ2-2; 10 positions match TRBD2. Germline loops: CDR1 WNHNN, CDR2 SYGVQD (reference sequence). The J segment lost 5 bases and the V segment lost 5 bases, leaving 14 bases of the junction unmatched. The length of the CDR3 is 18 residues. Written as DNA, the CDR3 is TGCGCCAGCAGTCCCGGGCGTCTAGCGGGAGAAGAGACCGGGGAGCTGTTTTTT. As protein: CASSPGRLAGEETGELFF.

V is TRBV27 and J is TRBJ2-1; 14 bases are a match to TRBD2. The CDR3 has 17 amino acids. Trimming removed 6 bases from V and 4 bases from J; junction bases left unmatched: 8. Germline CDR1 and CDR2: MNHEY and SMNVEV (reference sequence). The CDR3 nucleotides are TGTGCCAGCAGGACAAGGACTAGCGGGAGGATGTACAATGAGCAGTTCTTC. Translating it yields CASRTRTSGRMYNEQFF.

The rearrangement joins TRBV16 to TRBJ2-7, with TRBD1 identical over 10 bases. Germline loops: CDR1 KGHSY, CDR2 FQNENV. The ends lost 2 bases at V and 3 bases at J; junction bases unmatched: 16. CDR3 length: 19 amino acids. In nucleotides, the CDR3 is TGTGCCAGCAGCCAACGACCGGGACAGGGGCCGCGGGTTGGCTACGAGCAGTACTTC. This translates into CASSQRPGQGPRVGYEQYF.